These 17 T cell receptor beta chains were sequenced from one sample in a study of CD8+CD57+ T cells in acquired aplastic anemia. Genomic DNA constituted the template upon which TCR beta VDJ and CDR3 profiling was performed. MiXCR, run by TCRdb on the reads, gives a single entry per CDR3 protein. The table shows roughly 150,000 distinct CDR3 sequences, with around 45% occurring only once. The sequenced material came from sorted CD4+, CD8+, or CD8+CD57+ T cells (not recorded which) from PBMCs. The receptors shown here come from a human donor in good health.

A word on this clonotype: This clone may be a read error of a much larger clone one base away. This chain uses TRBV10-3 with TRBJ2-2; possible D gene TRBD2, 5 bases. The CDR3 has 14 amino acids. From germline, CDR1 is ENHRY and CDR2 SYGVKD. CDR3 region: CASSLVGNTGELVF. The CDR3 coding sequence is TGTGCCAGCAGTCTAGTGGGGAACACCGGGGAGCTGGTTTTT.

The genes are TRBV25-1 and TRBJ1-1; TRBD1 is a possible D gene (5 bases). Germline-derived CDR1 and CDR2 are MGHDK and SYGVNS. This CDR3 spans 12 amino acids. Trimming shortened V by 5 bases and J by 11 bases, and 15 bases separated the two germline ends. The chain's CDR3 is CASSYMQGKAFF. The DNA of the CDR3 is TGTGCCAGCAGTTACATGCAGGGTAAGGCTTTCTTT.

V and J are TRBV15 and TRBJ1-2; D is perhaps TRBD1 (5 bases). Germline CDR1 is LNHNV and CDR2 is YYDKDF (reference sequence). V dropped 3 bases and J dropped 8 bases, with 19 bases sitting between them. This CDR3 comprises 15 residues. CDR3 nucleotides: TGTGCCACCAGCAGCCCCGCCGGAGGGGAATGGGGCTACACCTTC. Its translation is CATSSPAGGEWGYTF.

The rearrangement uses TRBV20-1 and TRBJ1-1, with D possibly being TRBD1 (6 bases). The CDR3 length is 12 residues. CDR1 is DFQATT, CDR2 SNEGSKA, per germline (reference sequence). V was clipped by 7 bases and J by 5 bases, with 14 bases between them. CDR3 nucleotide sequence: TGCAGTGGTCAAACAGGGCAGACTGAAGCTTTCTTT. This sequence encodes CSGQTGQTEAFF.

This clonotype was found many times. The chain recombines TRBV7-8 with TRBJ2-3; 8 bases line up with TRBD2. CDR1 is SGHVS, CDR2 FQNEAQ, per germline. CDR3 length: 15 residues. J gave up 6 bases and V 1 base, and 6 bases lay outside the gene matches. In nucleotides, the CDR3 is TGTGCCAGCAGCTTAGGGGCGGGAGGTTGGGATACGCAGTATTTT. Translating gives CASSLGAGGWDTQYF.

This clonotype turned up a few times. The genes are TRBV15 and TRBJ2-2; D gene ambiguous. V was trimmed by 2 bases and J by 6 bases, leaving 13 bases between them. The germline V gene encodes CDR1 LNHNV and CDR2 YYDKDF (reference sequence). The CDR3 totals 15 residues. The CDR3 protein is CATSRLGTVAGELFF. The CDR3 DNA reads TGTGCCACCAGCAGACTGGGAACAGTGGCCGGGGAGCTGTTTTTT.

The chain employs TRBV14 and TRBJ1-1, with a tentative D call TRBD1 (5 bases). Germline V gives CDR1 SGHDN, CDR2 FVKESK. The CDR3 spans 11 residues. The germline V and J ends were trimmed by 8 bases and 6 bases, with 10 bases remaining between them. The chain's CDR3 is CASSGGAEAFF. The CDR3 nucleotides are TGTGCCAGCTCCGGGGGGGCTGAAGCTTTCTTT.

This clonotype has a count of ten or more. The chain joins TRBV29-1 to TRBJ1-4; D may be TRBD1 (5 bases). This CDR3 comprises 17 residues. In germline, CDR1 is SQVTM, CDR2 ANQGSEA. Deletions cut 5 bases from V and 5 bases from J, with 24 bases between. The CDR3 bases are TGCAGCGTTCGGGTGAGGTTTTCTCTGGGGGTCAATGAAAAACTGTTTTTT. The encoded protein is CSVRVRFSLGVNEKLFF.

The chain links TRBV27 to TRBJ2-5; D unresolved. This CDR3 spans 13 amino acids. CDR1 is MNHEY, CDR2 SMNVEV, per germline (reference sequence). V was shortened by 3 bases and J by 4 bases, with 9 bases between the two germline ends. CDR3 residues: CASSLFLRETQYF. In DNA, the CDR3 is TGTGCCAGCAGTTTGTTCTTACGAGAGACCCAGTACTTC.

J is TRBJ1-6 and V is TRBV4-3, with 10 bases lining up with TRBD1. V trimming: 4 bases; J trimming: 8 bases; junction bases outside the gene matches: 5. CDR3 length: 15 amino acids. Germline V gene data show CDR1 as LGHNA and CDR2 as YSLEER. CDR3 DNA sequence: TGCGCCAGCAGCCCCGGGACAGGGGAGGATTCACCCCTCCACTTT. Its translation: CASSPGTGEDSPLHF.

Concerning this clonotype itself: A read error is possible here, since a much larger clone lies one base away. The chain links TRBV6-1 to TRBJ1-5, with a possible D match to TRBD1 (5 bases). The CDR3 length is 14 residues. Germline V gene sequence: CDR1 MNHNS, CDR2 SASEGT. V lost 6 bases and J 3 bases, leaving 12 bases between the germline ends. CDR3 in amino acids: CASSQQVNNQPQHF. In DNA form, the CDR3 reads TGTGCCAGCAGCCAACAGGTGAACAATCAGCCCCAGCATTTT.

The chain has TRBV10-3 and TRBJ1-1, with D possibly matching TRBD1 (6 bases). V shed 6 bases and J shed 1 base, with 9 bases lying between them. This CDR3 is 13 amino acids long. CDR1 and CDR2 from the germline V gene are ENHRY and SYGVKD. The CDR3 region is CAIRLQGNTEAFF. CDR3 DNA sequence: TGTGCCATCAGACTACAGGGGAACACTGAAGCTTTCTTT.

The chain carries TRBV20-1 and TRBJ2-7; TRBD1 agrees at 8 bases. The CDR3 extends over 14 amino acids. Germline V gene lookup returns CDR1 DFQATT and CDR2 SNEGSKA (reference sequence). Losses at the gene ends were 1 base for V and 7 bases for J; bases not matched to a gene: 9. In nucleotides, the CDR3 is TGCAGTGCTAGAGTCGGACAGGGAACGGGAGAGCAGTACTTC. It encodes CSARVGQGTGEQYF.

The chain recombines TRBV5-1 with TRBJ2-7, with 7 bases fitting TRBD1. The trim removed 3 bases at V and 3 bases at J, leaving 6 bases unmatched. In germline, CDR1 is SGHRS, CDR2 YFSETQ. The CDR3 loop spans 14 amino acids. CDR3 coding DNA: TGCGCCAGCAGCTCGGGACAGTCGGGCTACGAGCAGTACTTC. Amino acids: CASSSGQSGYEQYF.

This clonotype was observed a few times. A much larger clone is a single base away; this may be a read error. V gene TRBV19 combines with J gene TRBJ1-1, with 8 bases aligning to TRBD1. Germline values: CDR1 LNHDA, CDR2 SQIVND (reference sequence). The CDR3 runs to 15 residues. CDR3 nucleotides: TGTGCCAGTAGCCGACAGGGGACCATGAACACTGAAGCTCTCTTT. The encoded protein is CASSRQGTMNTEALF.

The rearrangement uses TRBV7-2 and TRBJ2-7; TRBD1 matches at 7 bases. Germline V gives CDR1 SGHTA, CDR2 FQGNSA. After removal of 5 bases from V and 3 bases from J, the junction contained 10 bases not matched to a gene. The CDR3 is 15 residues long. CDR3 residues: CASSPRTGVGYEQYF. CDR3 nucleotide sequence: TGTGCCAGCAGCCCTCGGACAGGTGTTGGCTACGAGCAGTACTTC.

The V and J genes are TRBV12-5 and TRBJ1-4; D gene ambiguous. CDR1 is LGHNT, CDR2 FRNRAP, per germline. The CDR3 is 13 amino acids. Trimming cost V 1 base and J 11 bases, with 11 bases left between them. The CDR3 nucleotides are TGTGCTAGTGGTTTGGGGGCCCCAAGGAAACTGTTTTTT. It is translated as CASGLGAPRKLFF.